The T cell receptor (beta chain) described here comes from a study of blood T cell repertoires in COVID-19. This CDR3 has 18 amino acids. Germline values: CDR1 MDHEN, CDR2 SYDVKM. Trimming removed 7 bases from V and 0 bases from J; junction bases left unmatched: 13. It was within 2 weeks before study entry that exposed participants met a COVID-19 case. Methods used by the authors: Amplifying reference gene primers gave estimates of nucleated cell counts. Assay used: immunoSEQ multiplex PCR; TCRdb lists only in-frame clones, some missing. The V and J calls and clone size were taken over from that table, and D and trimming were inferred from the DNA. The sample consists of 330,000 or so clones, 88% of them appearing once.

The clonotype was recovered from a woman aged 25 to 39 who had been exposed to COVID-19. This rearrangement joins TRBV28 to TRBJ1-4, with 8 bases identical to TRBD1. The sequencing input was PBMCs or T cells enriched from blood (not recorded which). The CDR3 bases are TGTGCCAGCACCCCCCCTTCAGGGGGCATTGCAACTAATGAAAAACTGTTTTTT. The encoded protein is CASTPPSGGIATNEKLFF.